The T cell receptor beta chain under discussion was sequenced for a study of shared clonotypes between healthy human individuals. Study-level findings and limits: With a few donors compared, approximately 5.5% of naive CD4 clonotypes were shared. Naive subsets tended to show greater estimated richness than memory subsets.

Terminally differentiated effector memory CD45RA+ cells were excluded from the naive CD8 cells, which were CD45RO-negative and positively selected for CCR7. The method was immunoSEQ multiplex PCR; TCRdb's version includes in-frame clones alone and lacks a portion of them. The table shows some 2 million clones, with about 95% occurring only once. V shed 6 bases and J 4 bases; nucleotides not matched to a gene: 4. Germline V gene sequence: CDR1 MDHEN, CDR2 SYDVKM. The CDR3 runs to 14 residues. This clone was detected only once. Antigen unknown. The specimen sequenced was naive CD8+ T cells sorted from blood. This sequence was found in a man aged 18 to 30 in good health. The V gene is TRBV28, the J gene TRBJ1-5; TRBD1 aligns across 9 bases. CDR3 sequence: CASSRDRVNQPQHF. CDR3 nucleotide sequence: TGTGCCAGCAGCCGGGACAGGGTGAATCAGCCCCAGCATTTT.